This T cell receptor beta chain originates from a study of CD8 T cells in Susac syndrome. Random hexamers primed reverse transcription of about 0.5 to 1 ug RNA. MiXCR, applied by TCRdb to the immunoSEQ multiplex PCR reads, yields one record per CDR3 protein. The data show roughly 180,000 distinct CDR3 sequences, about 95% seen once. Healthy donors served as the controls. They were matched for age and sex. V was clipped by 9 bases and J by 4 bases, with 18 bases between them. The CDR3 loop spans 14 amino acids. Germline CDR1 is MDHEN and CDR2 is SYDVKM. The sequenced material came from CD4+ T cells from PBMCs. This sequence originates from a human donor in good health. The chain combines TRBV28 with TRBJ1-2; D ambiguous. The CDR3 sequence: CASRLVDAVYGYTF. The CDR3 DNA reads as TGTGCCAGTCGTCTGGTAGACGCCGTCTATGGCTACACCTTC.